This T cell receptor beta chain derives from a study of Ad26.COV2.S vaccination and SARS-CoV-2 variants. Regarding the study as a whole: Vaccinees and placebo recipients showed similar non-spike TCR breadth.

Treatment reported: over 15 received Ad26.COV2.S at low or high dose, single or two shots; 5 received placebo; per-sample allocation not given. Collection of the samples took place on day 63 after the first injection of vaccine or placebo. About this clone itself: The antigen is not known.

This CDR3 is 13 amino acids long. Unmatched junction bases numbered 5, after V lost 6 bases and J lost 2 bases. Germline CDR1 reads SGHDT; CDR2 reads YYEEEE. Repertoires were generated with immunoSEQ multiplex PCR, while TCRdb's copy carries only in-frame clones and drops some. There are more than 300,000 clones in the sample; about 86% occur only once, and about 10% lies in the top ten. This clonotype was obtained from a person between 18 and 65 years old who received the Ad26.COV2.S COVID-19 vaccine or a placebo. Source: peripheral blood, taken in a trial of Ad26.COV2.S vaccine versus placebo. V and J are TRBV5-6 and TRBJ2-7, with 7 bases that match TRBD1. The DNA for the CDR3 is TGTGCCAGCACGAGGGGGCAAGCCTACGAGCAGTACTTC. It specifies CASTRGQAYEQYF.